This T cell receptor beta chain was sequenced during a study of preoperative IRX-2 immunotherapy in early breast cancer. Sequencing used immunoSEQ multiplex PCR; TCRdb keeps in-frame clones, though not all of them. This sample has over 20,000 clones, with approximately 78% found just once. The germline V gene encodes CDR1 MDHEN and CDR2 SYDVKM. Trimming took off 5 bases at V and 0 bases at J, with 13 bases between the two ends. The CDR3 totals 16 residues. Treatment: preoperative locoregional IRX-2 cytokine immunotherapy. The V call is TRBV28, the J call TRBJ1-4, with no clear D. This receptor was obtained from a human donor with breast cancer. Sequenced material: lymph node tissue, taken after IRX-2 immunotherapy. The CDR3 loop is CASSPSHRATNEKLFF. In DNA form, the CDR3 reads TGTGCCAGCAGTCCATCACACAGAGCAACTAATGAAAAACTGTTTTTT.